This TCR beta chain was identified during a study of shared clonotypes between healthy human individuals. Produced via immunoSEQ multiplex PCR; TCRdb's table is partial and in-frame only. The data hold 2 million to 2.5 million clones, with roughly 93% observed a single time. V lost 3 bases to trimming and J lost 2 bases; unmatched junction nucleotides: 3. The germline gives CDR1 SGHNT, CDR2 YYREEE (reference sequence). This CDR3 spans 14 amino acids. The sequencing sample was made of naive CD4+ T cells from PBMCs. Subset indicated: CD45RA+ positively selected. V usage is TRBV5-4 and J usage is TRBJ1-2; TRBD1 aligns across 8 bases. The clonotype was recovered from a man aged 18 to 29 in good health. Some clones in this sample may be carry-over from other donors' samples. CDR3 amino acids: CASSWGQENYGYTF. CDR3 nucleotide sequence: TGTGCCAGCAGCTGGGGACAGGAGAACTATGGCTACACCTTC. Supplemented by reference TRBV5-4 and TRBJ1-2, the full variable domain reads ETGVTQSPTHLIKTRGQQVTLRCSSQSGHNTVSWYQQALGQGPQFIFQYYREEENGRGNFPPRFSGLQFPNYSSELNVNALELDDSALYLCASSWGQENYGYTFGSGTRLTVV.